What follows are 32 T cell receptor beta chains derived from one specimen sequenced in a study of early T cells in non-severe SARS-CoV-2 infection. Via MiXCR, TCRdb re-called the 5' RACE reads, giving one row per CDR3 protein. The sample comprises about 98,000 distinct CDR3 sequences, about 10% of which are singletons, and about 5% rests with the top ten. The sequencing input was whole blood. The receptors derive from an adult who was a healthcare worker with PCR-confirmed SARS-CoV-2 infection or an uninfected control (not recorded which).

This clonotype was counted a few times. The chain is built from TRBV18 and TRBJ2-4, with D possibly TRBD2 on 7 matching bases. Trimming removed 3 bases from V and 5 bases from J, with 14 bases in between. Germline V gives CDR1 KGHSH, CDR2 LQKENI. This CDR3 is built from 15 residues. CDR3 loop: CASSPEWGGENIQYF. The CDR3 nucleotides read TGTGCCAGCTCACCCGAATGGGGGGGCGAAAACATTCAGTACTTC.

In this sample, this clonotype turned up many times. This chain joins TRBV29-1 and TRBJ2-2; 9 bases match TRBD2. Germline CDR1 is SQVTM and CDR2 is ANQGSEA. The CDR3 loop spans 16 amino acids. Unmatched junction bases numbered 7, after V lost 0 bases and J lost 5 bases. Here the CDR3 DNA reads TGCAGCGTTGAAGAAGTAGCGGGAGACGATACCGGGGAGCTGTTTTTT. Protein: CSVEEVAGDDTGELFF.

There are a few counts of this clonotype. This chain links TRBV5-6 with TRBJ2-5; D may be TRBD1 (6 bases). This CDR3 has 15 residues. Germline CDR1 SGHDT, CDR2 YYEEEE. Trimming left V 0 bases short and J 0 bases short, with 9 bases between. The CDR3 region has the DNA TGTGCCAGCAGCTTGGACCGGGACAACCAAGAGACCCAGTACTTC. Amino acid sequence: CASSLDRDNQETQYF.

This clonotype has a handful of counts. This rearrangement joins TRBV27 to TRBJ1-2, with 7 bases that match TRBD1. The germline V gene has CDR1 MNHEY and CDR2 SMNVEV (reference sequence). The CDR3 contains 14 residues. J was trimmed by 5 bases and V by 6 bases; bases with no gene match: 9. The CDR3 bases are TGTGCCAGCAGACCAATCGACAGGGATTATGGCTACACCTTC. This encodes CASRPIDRDYGYTF.

This clonotype was counted only a few times. The V call is TRBV14, the J call TRBJ2-7; D is unresolved. V lost 4 bases and J lost 6, with 16 bases in between. The CDR3 extends over 14 amino acids. Germline assignment: CDR1 SGHDN and CDR2 FVKESK. Here the CDR3 reads CASSLSRTSPEQYF. The CDR3 coding sequence is TGTGCCAGCAGCCTATCCCGGACCTCGCCCGAGCAGTACTTC.

This clonotype was seen ten or more times. The chain couples TRBV6-6 to TRBJ1-1; D perhaps matches TRBD1 (5 bases). CDR3 length: 13 residues. Germline V CDR1 and CDR2: MNHNY, SVGAGI (reference sequence). V shed 10 bases and J shed 4 bases, with 16 bases lying between them. The CDR3 nucleotides read TGTGCCATCTCGCAGGTGGGGGTCACTGAAGCTTTCTTT. It is translated as CAISQVGVTEAFF.

This clonotype has a count of ten or more. CDR3 in DNA: TGCGCCAGCAGCCGCACTCTCTTAGACAGGGGGGCAGAGACCCAGTACTTC. Translating gives CASSRTLLDRGAETQYF. This chain links TRBV4-1 with TRBJ2-5, with 9 bases matching TRBD1. The CDR3 length is 17 residues. From germline, CDR1 is MGHRA and CDR2 YSYEKL. V gave up 4 bases and J gave up 4 bases; unmatched junction bases: 13.

This clonotype was observed at least ten times. The rearrangement links TRBV29-1 to TRBJ2-5; TRBD1 aligns across 9 bases. CDR3 size: 13 residues. V shed 7 bases, J shed 5 bases, and the junction held 8 bases outside the gene matches. Germline loops: CDR1 SQVTM, CDR2 ANQGSEA. CDR3 nucleotides: TGCAGCGGTAACAGGGGGCGTATGGAGACCCAGTACTTC. It yields the protein CSGNRGRMETQYF.

In its sample, this clonotype was seen a few times. The chain couples TRBV20-1 to TRBJ2-7; D might be TRBD1 or TRBD2, each matching 5 bases. The germline gives CDR1 DFQATT, CDR2 SNEGSKA (reference sequence). V was shortened by 0 bases and J by 5 bases, with 17 bases between the two germline ends. This CDR3 spans 15 amino acids. The CDR3: CSARDFQGAANEQYF. Written as DNA, the CDR3 is TGCAGTGCTAGAGATTTTCAGGGAGCTGCTAACGAGCAGTACTTC.

Details on this clonotype: An end of the junction differs from the germline gene, which may be a read error. The chain employs TRBV28 and TRBJ2-3; tentatively, D is TRBD2 (5 bases). The length of the CDR3 is 13 residues. CDR1 is MDHEN, CDR2 SYDVKM, per germline. The chain's CDR3 is CASSWTSTDTKYF. DNA of the CDR3: TGTGCCAGCAGTTGGACTTCCACAGATACGAAGTATTTT.

This clonotype has more than one count but fewer than ten. The rearrangement links TRBV5-1 to TRBJ1-1; TRBD1 agrees at 7 bases. J lost 4 bases, V lost 0 bases, and 3 bases had no gene match. The CDR3 spans 14 residues. Germline loops: CDR1 SGHRS, CDR2 YFSETQ. The CDR3 protein is CASSLVDRATEAFF. The CDR3 coding sequence is TGCGCCAGCAGCTTGGTAGACAGGGCCACTGAAGCTTTCTTT. The full variable domain, in which reference TRBV5-1 and TRBJ1-1 provide the parts outside the CDR3, is KAGVTQTPRYLIKTRGQQVTLSCSPISGHRSVSWYQQTPGQGLQFLFEYFSETQRNKGNFPGRFSGRQFSNSRSEMNVSTLELGDSALYLCASSLVDRATEAFFGQGTRLTVV.

This clonotype was detected a few times. The genes are TRBV24-1 and TRBJ2-5; D may be TRBD1 or TRBD2 (6 bases each). Germline loops: CDR1 KGHDR, CDR2 SFDVKD. The CDR3 loop spans 16 amino acids. V was shortened by 9 bases and J by 0 bases, with 19 bases between the two germline ends. CDR3 sequence: CATVGGEGGYQETQYF. CDR3 nucleotides: TGTGCCACCGTTGGGGGTGAGGGGGGCTACCAAGAGACCCAGTACTTC.

There are many counts of this clonotype. V gene TRBV3-1 combines with J gene TRBJ2-6; D gene unclear. The CDR3 has 16 residues. Germline values: CDR1 LGHDT, CDR2 YNNKEL (reference sequence). The V end was cut by 0 bases, the J end by 3 bases, with 9 bases between. Here the CDR3 DNA reads TGTGCCAGCAGCCAAGATATAGGTTATGGGGCCAACGTCCTGACTTTC. Its protein is CASSQDIGYGANVLTF.

CDR3: CASNPGTGGQPQHF. The CDR3 nucleotides read TGTGCCAGCAACCCGGGGACAGGGGGCCAGCCCCAGCATTTT. The chain recombines TRBV27 with TRBJ1-5; 12 positions match TRBD1. The CDR3 length is 14 residues. After removal of 7 bases from V and 7 bases from J, the junction contained 5 bases not matched to a gene. Germline assignment: CDR1 MNHEY and CDR2 SMNVEV (reference sequence).

This clonotype has only one observation. This may come from a read error, since a much larger clone is one base off. The chain joins TRBV7-9 to TRBJ1-4; D is undetermined. Germline CDR1 SEHNR, CDR2 FQNEAQ (reference sequence). CDR3 length: 14 amino acids. The CDR3 is CTSSLFATNEKLFF. CDR3 DNA sequence: TGTACCAGCAGTCTATTTGCAACTAATGAAAAACTGTTTTTT. The full variable domain, completed using reference TRBV7-9 and TRBJ1-4, is DTGVSQNPRHKITKRGQNVTFRCDPISEHNRLYWYRQTLGQGPEFLTYFQNEAQLEKSRLLSDRFSAERPKGSFSTLEIQRTEQGDSAMYLCTSSLFATNEKLFFGSGTQLSVL.

This clonotype was counted many times. The rearrangement links TRBV6-1 to TRBJ2-7; 7 positions match TRBD2. The CDR3 runs 13 residues. Germline assignment: CDR1 MNHNS and CDR2 SASEGT. V shed 7 bases, J shed 3 bases, and the junction held 6 bases outside the gene matches. CDR3 coding DNA: TGTGCCAGCACTCCGGGGGGTTACTACGAGCAGTACTTC. As protein: CASTPGGYYEQYF.

This clonotype was seen only a few times. The chain couples TRBV20-1 to TRBJ2-5; 8 bases agree with TRBD2. Losses at the gene ends were 4 bases for V and 1 base for J; bases not matched to a gene: 5. The germline V gene has CDR1 DFQATT and CDR2 SNEGSKA (reference sequence). The CDR3 contains 14 residues. CDR3 coding DNA: TGCAGTGCTAAGGCGGGGGGCCCCCAAGAGACCCAGTACTTC. Its translation is CSAKAGGPQETQYF.

This clonotype was seen at least ten times. The DNA for the CDR3 is TGTGCCAGCAGTCCGACTGGGGCCAACGTCCTGACTTTC. The encoded protein is CASSPTGANVLTF. The chain employs TRBV12-3 or TRBV12-4 and TRBJ2-6; D uncertain. Trimming cost V 5 bases and J 2 bases, with 4 bases left between them. This CDR3 comprises 13 residues.

The CDR3 DNA is TGTGCCAGCAGCTTCCTAGCGGGAGTAGATACGCAGTATTTT. Encoded protein: CASSFLAGVDTQYF. J is TRBJ2-3 and V is TRBV11-2; 10 bases fit TRBD2. V was clipped by 3 bases and J by 5 bases; unmatched bases: 2. Germline V gene lookup returns CDR1 SGHAT and CDR2 FQNNGV. The CDR3 covers 14 residues.

J is TRBJ2-5 and V is TRBV20-1, with TRBD1 identical over 7 bases. The CDR3 length is 14 residues. The V gene's germline CDR1 is DFQATT and CDR2 SNEGSKA (reference sequence). V shed 2 bases, J shed 6 bases, and the junction held 9 bases outside the gene matches. The CDR3 sequence: CSARPGQNTKTQYF. CDR3 DNA: TGCAGTGCTAGACCGGGACAGAACACAAAGACCCAGTACTTC.

In its sample, this clonotype was seen many times. The chain combines TRBV25-1 with TRBJ2-7; tentatively, D is TRBD1 (6 bases). The CDR3 runs to 14 residues. Trimming removed 8 bases at V and 2 bases at J, with 16 bases between. Germline CDR1 and CDR2: MGHDK and SYGVNS. The CDR3 loop is CASGQGRPPYEQYF. CDR3 nucleotide sequence: TGTGCCAGCGGCCAGGGGCGTCCCCCCTACGAGCAGTACTTC.

V usage is TRBV11-3 and J usage is TRBJ2-5, with TRBD1 matching 7 bases. The germline V gene encodes CDR1 SGHNT and CDR2 YENEEA. The CDR3 contains 13 residues. V lost 2 bases and J lost 5; bases outside the gene matches: 2. CDR3 coding DNA: TGTGCCAGCAGCTTAAAGGGACAGGAGACCCAGTACTTC. As protein: CASSLKGQETQYF.

V and J are TRBV7-3 and TRBJ1-6, with TRBD1 identical over 9 bases. V was pared by 6 bases and J by 7 bases, with 7 bases of the junction left unmatched. In germline, CDR1 is SGHTA, CDR2 FQGTGA. The CDR3 runs to 15 residues. The CDR3 region is CASSPTGGLNSPLHF. CDR3 bases: TGTGCCAGCAGTCCTACAGGGGGCCTGAATTCACCCCTCCACTTT. The full variable domain, its missing parts supplied by reference TRBV7-3 and TRBJ1-6, is GAGVSQTPSNKVTEKGKYVELRCDPISGHTALYWYRQSLGQGPEFLIYFQGTGAADDSGLPNDRFFAVRPEGSVSTLKIQRTERGDSAVYLCASSPTGGLNSPLHFGNGTRLTVT.

This clonotype was counted between two and nine times. The chain couples TRBV5-6 to TRBJ2-6; no reliable D call. The ends were cut back, 0 bases at V and 4 bases at J, with 8 bases in the middle. Germline V gives CDR1 SGHDT, CDR2 YYEEEE. The CDR3 runs to 15 residues. CDR3 protein: CASSLAGGGANVLTF. The CDR3 nucleotides are TGTGCCAGCAGCTTGGCGGGCGGCGGGGCCAACGTCCTGACTTTC.

This chain connects TRBV24-1 to TRBJ2-5, with unresolved D. CDR1 and CDR2 from the germline V gene are KGHDR and SFDVKD. This CDR3 comprises 12 residues. V was pared by 0 bases and J by 5 bases, with 3 bases between. The CDR3 sequence: CATSDLDETQYF. The CDR3 DNA is TGTGCCACCAGTGATTTGGACGAGACCCAGTACTTC.

This clonotype was observed at least ten times. This chain connects TRBV5-6 to TRBJ1-6, with 7 bases aligning to TRBD1. With V trimmed by 4 bases and J by 3 bases, 10 bases remained unmatched. This CDR3 region has 17 residues. Per germline, CDR1 SGHDT and CDR2 YYEEEE. The CDR3 coding sequence is TGTGCCAGCAGCCAGAAACCACAGGGGTTCTATAATTCACCCCTCCACTTT. Translated, it gives CASSQKPQGFYNSPLHF.

The genes are TRBV7-9 and TRBJ2-3; D gene uncertain. Germline assignment: CDR1 SEHNR and CDR2 FQNEAQ (reference sequence). The CDR3 sequence is 15 residues long. Trimming removed 1 base at V and 4 bases at J, with 12 bases between. CDR3 sequence reads: CASSLGGMLADTQYF. In DNA, the CDR3 is TGTGCCAGCAGCTTAGGTGGAATGTTGGCAGATACGCAGTATTTT.

This clonotype showed up just a few times. V and J are TRBV6-5 and TRBJ1-6; 8 nucleotides match TRBD1. The J segment lost 7 bases and the V segment lost 5 bases, leaving 7 bases of the junction unmatched. Germline values: CDR1 MNHEY, CDR2 SVGAGI. CDR3 length equals 15 residues. In DNA, the CDR3 is TGTGCCAGCAGTCCAGGGGACAGGAAAAATTCACCCCTCCACTTT. It specifies CASSPGDRKNSPLHF.

This clonotype has ten or more counts. The V gene is TRBV9, the J gene TRBJ1-2; no reliable D call. V was trimmed by 4 bases and J by 7 bases, leaving 14 bases between them. The CDR3 covers 13 residues. Germline values: CDR1 SGDLS, CDR2 YYNGEE. Here the CDR3 reads CASSLEPRTGYTF. The CDR3, as DNA: TGTGCCAGCAGCCTAGAACCCCGGACTGGCTACACCTTC.

This clonotype was counted only a few times. CDR3 coding DNA: TGTGCCAGCAGCTGGGGACAGGGATACACTGAAGCTTTCTTT. Residues: CASSWGQGYTEAFF. V and J are TRBV11-2 and TRBJ1-1, with 9 bases fitting TRBD1. The germline V gene has CDR1 SGHAT and CDR2 FQNNGV. The junction had 3 bases not matched to a gene; V was cut back by 4 bases and J by 3 bases. The CDR3 runs 14 residues.

V and J are TRBV9 and TRBJ2-5; TRBD2 agrees at 10 bases. CDR1 and CDR2 (germline): SGDLS, YYNGEE. This CDR3 spans 16 amino acids. V was clipped by 1 base and J by 4 bases; unmatched bases: 7. This CDR3 is CASSVSSGSFGETQYF. CDR3 DNA sequence: TGTGCCAGCAGCGTATCTAGCGGGAGTTTTGGAGAGACCCAGTACTTC.

J is TRBJ2-3 and V is TRBV6-1, with no clear D. Germline V gives CDR1 MNHNS, CDR2 SASEGT. The CDR3 length is 15 residues. Trimming removed 5 bases from V and 5 bases from J, with 17 bases in between. The CDR3 coding sequence is TGTGCCAGCAGTATAGGCGTACGCGTTGGAGATACGCAGTATTTT. Encoded protein: CASSIGVRVGDTQYF.